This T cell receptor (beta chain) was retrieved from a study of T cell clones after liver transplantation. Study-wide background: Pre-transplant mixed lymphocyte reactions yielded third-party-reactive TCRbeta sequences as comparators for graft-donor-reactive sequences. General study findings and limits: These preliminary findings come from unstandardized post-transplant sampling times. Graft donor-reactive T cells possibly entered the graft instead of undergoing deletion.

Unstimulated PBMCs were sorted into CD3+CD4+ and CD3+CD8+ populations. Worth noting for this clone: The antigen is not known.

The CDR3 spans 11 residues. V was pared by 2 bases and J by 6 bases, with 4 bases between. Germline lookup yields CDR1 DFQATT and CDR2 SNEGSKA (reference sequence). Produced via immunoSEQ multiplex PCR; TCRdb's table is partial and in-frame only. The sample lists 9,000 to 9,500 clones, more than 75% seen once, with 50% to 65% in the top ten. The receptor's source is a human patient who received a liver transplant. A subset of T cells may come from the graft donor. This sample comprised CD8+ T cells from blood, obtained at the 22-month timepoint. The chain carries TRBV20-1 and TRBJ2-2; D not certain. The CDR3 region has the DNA TGCAGTGCTAGATTGCCCGGGGAGCTGTTTTTT. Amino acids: CSARLPGELFF.